This entry lists 27 T cell receptor beta chains sequenced from one sample in a study of T cell repertoires in cytomegalovirus infection. No antigen is known for these receptors. TCRdb ran MiXCR on the reads and lists one entry per CDR3 protein. The table includes 360,000 or so distinct CDR3 sequences, roughly 34% detected once. Material: cultured PBMCs, obtained from culture after CMV antigen stimulation. These receptors were obtained from a human donor in good health (CMV status not recorded). Some clones in this sample may be carry-over from other donors' samples.

The sample holds many counts of this clonotype. The chain couples TRBV7-8 to TRBJ1-1; no clear D. The CDR3 has 14 residues. Between the trimmed V and J ends, which lost 5 bases and 5 bases, there was a span of 15 bases. From germline, CDR1 is SGHVS and CDR2 FQNEAQ. The CDR3 DNA follows: TGTGCCAGCAGCCCCGAACCGTTGGGGACTGAAGCTTTCTTT. It yields the protein CASSPEPLGTEAFF. The variable domain in full, with the rest retrieved from reference TRBV7-8 and TRBJ1-1, is GAGVSQSPRYKVAKRGQDVALRCDPISGHVSLFWYQQALGQGPEFLTYFQNEAQLDKSGLPSDRFFAERPEGSVSTLKIQRTQQEDSAVYLCASSPEPLGTEAFFGQGTRLTVV.

This chain uses TRBV11-2 with TRBJ2-7, with D possibly matching TRBD2 (5 bases). The CDR3 has 14 amino acids. CDR1 is SGHAT and CDR2 is FQNNGV in the germline V gene. Trimming left V 1 base short and J 5 bases short, with 12 bases between. CDR3 residues: CASSLVPGGHEQYV. The CDR3 nucleotides read TGTGCCAGCAGCTTAGTTCCGGGCGGGCACGAGCAGTACGTC.

Concerning this clonotype itself: The junction departs from the called germline gene at one end, perhaps through a read error. The chain joins TRBV7-2 to TRBJ1-4; D uncertain. The CDR3 has 15 residues. Per the germline V gene, CDR1 is SGHTA and CDR2 is FQGNSA. CDR3 DNA sequence: TGTCCCAGCAGCAGACATCTTGCAACTAATGAAAAACTGTTTTTT. Its protein is CPSSRHLATNEKLFF.

The chain recombines TRBV4-2 with TRBJ2-2; TRBD2 is a possible D gene (6 bases). Germline-derived CDR1 and CDR2 are LGHNA and YNFKEQ. The CDR3 contains 17 residues. Deletions cut 0 bases from V and 3 bases from J, with 14 bases between. CDR3 amino acids: CASSQDLPGVDTGELFF. The CDR3 DNA reads TGTGCCAGCAGCCAAGATCTTCCGGGAGTCGACACCGGGGAGCTGTTTTTT.

This clonotype has just a few counts. The V call is TRBV7-3, the J call TRBJ2-3; TRBD1 or TRBD2 may be the D gene (6 bases each). Trimming left V 8 bases short and J 0 bases short, with 18 bases between. Germline V CDR1 and CDR2: SGHTA, FQGTGA. CDR3 length equals 16 residues. CDR3 protein: CASRRGGGSSTDTQYF. The CDR3, as DNA: TGTGCCAGCCGAAGAGGAGGGGGATCTAGCACAGATACGCAGTATTTT.

This clonotype has more than one count but fewer than ten. In DNA, the CDR3 is TGCGCCAGCAGCCAAGAGGTGGGACTAGCGGGCATGGGACAGTACTTC. It encodes CASSQEVGLAGMGQYF. The chain links TRBV4-1 to TRBJ2-7; 12 nucleotides align to TRBD2. J was trimmed by 10 bases and V by 0 bases; bases with no gene match: 10. CDR1 is MGHRA and CDR2 is YSYEKL in the germline V gene. The CDR3 runs to 16 residues.

The rearrangement links TRBV7-8 to TRBJ2-1; possible D gene TRBD2, 6 bases. The CDR3 runs 14 residues. V was shortened by 1 base and J by 9 bases, with 13 bases between the two germline ends. The germline CDR1 and CDR2 sequences are SGHVS and FQNEAQ. The CDR3 spells CASSLGLVGGEQFF. The CDR3 bases are TGTGCCAGCAGCTTAGGACTAGTTGGAGGTGAGCAGTTCTTC.

This chain joins TRBV28 and TRBJ2-1; 14 bases map to TRBD2. Germline CDR1 and CDR2: MDHEN and SYDVKM. The length of the CDR3 is 20 residues. V dropped 7 bases and J dropped 4; count of bases not matched to a gene: 18. CDR3 amino acids: CASNLRLAGGKGGGYNEQFF. In DNA, the CDR3 is TGTGCCAGCAACTTACGACTAGCGGGAGGGAAAGGGGGGGGGTACAATGAGCAGTTCTTC.

The chain uses TRBV3-1 and TRBJ2-2; 7 nucleotides agree with TRBD2. The V and J ends lost 5 bases and 10 bases, in that order; junction bases with no gene match: 10. CDR3 length: 14 residues. CDR1 is LGHDT and CDR2 is YNNKEL in the germline V gene (reference sequence). The CDR3 region has the DNA TGTGCCAGCAGCGGGACTACCGACGCTAAGGAGCTGTTTTTT. This codes for CASSGTTDAKELFF.

The chain combines TRBV12-3 or TRBV12-4 with TRBJ1-1; perhaps TRBD1 as D (5 bases). Between the trimmed V and J ends, which lost 2 bases and 3 bases, there was a span of 10 bases. The CDR3 spans 14 residues. The CDR3 bases are TGTGCCAGCAGTTTACAGGGAGGAGACACTGAAGCTTTCTTT. Its protein product is CASSLQGGDTEAFF.

In this sample, this clonotype turned up a few times. The V gene is TRBV25-1, the J gene TRBJ2-3; 12 bases agree with TRBD2. The CDR3 contains 16 residues. The V gene end was trimmed by 6 bases and the J gene end by 4 bases; junction bases not matched to a gene: 8. Germline V gene data show CDR1 as MGHDK and CDR2 as SYGVNS. The CDR3 loop reads CASREPLAGGADTQYF. The DNA of the CDR3 is TGTGCCAGCAGGGAGCCTCTAGCGGGAGGGGCAGATACGCAGTATTTT.

This clonotype was observed a few times. V gene TRBV25-1 combines with J gene TRBJ1-2, with D possibly TRBD1 on 5 matching bases. CDR1 is MGHDK, CDR2 SYGVNS, per germline. This CDR3 has 15 amino acids. Trimming shortened V by 5 bases and J by 0 bases, and 13 bases separated the two germline ends. The CDR3 sequence: CASSSTRQTNYGYTF. The DNA of the CDR3 is TGTGCCAGCAGTTCCACCCGACAGACTAACTATGGCTACACCTTC.

J is TRBJ2-3 and V is TRBV6-2 or TRBV6-3; tentatively, D is TRBD1 or TRBD2 (5 bases each). This CDR3 spans 15 amino acids. The V and J ends lost 0 bases and 6 bases respectively, with 13 bases between them. Germline V gene sequence: CDR1 MNHEY, CDR2 SVGEGT. CDR3 residues: CASSYSGGGTDTQYF. CDR3 bases: TGTGCCAGCAGTTACTCGGGCGGTGGGACGGATACGCAGTATTTT.

The V and J genes are TRBV7-9 and TRBJ2-5; possible D gene TRBD2, 5 bases. This CDR3 is built from 12 residues. CDR1 is SEHNR and CDR2 is FQNEAQ in the germline V gene (reference sequence). The V gene lost 7 bases and the J gene lost 1 base, with 7 bases spanning the gap. The CDR3 sequence: CASTRGQETQYF. DNA of the CDR3: TGTGCCAGCACCCGGGGCCAAGAGACCCAGTACTTC.

The chain couples TRBV6-2 or TRBV6-3 to TRBJ2-2, with 9 bases matching TRBD2. The germline gives CDR1 MNHEY, CDR2 SVGEGT. V shed 4 bases and J 5 bases; nucleotides not matched to a gene: 5. This CDR3 contains 15 residues. In nucleotides, the CDR3 is TGTGCCAGCAGTTGGGCTAGCGGGACGACCGGGGAGCTGTTTTTT. Its translation: CASSWASGTTGELFF.

The rearrangement uses TRBV12-3 or TRBV12-4 and TRBJ2-7, with 9 bases that match TRBD2. The length of the CDR3 is 14 residues. Losses at the gene ends were 6 bases for V and 6 bases for J; bases not matched to a gene: 9. The DNA for the CDR3 is TGTGCCAGCAGCCTTAGCGGGAGCTCCGGCGAGCAGTACTTC. It yields the protein CASSLSGSSGEQYF.

The rearrangement joins TRBV29-1 to TRBJ1-5, with D hard to call. Per germline, CDR1 SQVTM and CDR2 ANQGSEA. This CDR3 spans 12 amino acids. V lost 6 bases and J 5 bases, leaving 11 bases between the germline ends. Written as DNA, the CDR3 is TGCAGCGTCGGATCGGGCGATCAGCCCCAGCATTTT. Residues: CSVGSGDQPQHF.

V and J are TRBV19 and TRBJ2-1; TRBD1 might be the D (6 bases). V was trimmed by 7 bases and J by 3 bases, leaving 13 bases between them. Germline values: CDR1 LNHDA, CDR2 SQIVND (reference sequence). The CDR3 consists of 14 residues. The CDR3 sequence: CASTPGADYNEQFF. The CDR3 region has the DNA TGTGCCAGTACCCCAGGGGCAGACTACAATGAGCAGTTCTTC.

This clonotype occurred many times. The chain uses TRBV12-3 or TRBV12-4 and TRBJ1-1, with D possibly TRBD1 on 6 matching bases. V was cut by 9 bases and J by 0 bases, with 11 bases left in between. This CDR3 has 13 amino acids. The CDR3 DNA follows: TGTGCCAGTACCAGACAGGTGAACACTGAAGCTTTCTTT. Translated, it gives CASTRQVNTEAFF.

V usage is TRBV30 and J usage is TRBJ2-5; 7 nucleotides agree with TRBD1. V was clipped by 5 bases and J by 0 bases; unmatched bases: 0. The CDR3 contains 12 residues. The V gene's germline CDR1 is GTSNPN and CDR2 SVGIG (reference sequence). The CDR3 region is CAWGQDQETQYF. The CDR3 DNA follows: TGTGCCTGGGGACAGGACCAAGAGACCCAGTACTTC.

This clonotype has just a few counts. V and J are TRBV15 and TRBJ2-3; a weak D match, TRBD2 (5 bases). The germline V and J ends were trimmed by 3 bases and 2 bases, with 15 bases remaining between them. This CDR3 region has 16 residues. CDR1 is LNHNV, CDR2 YYDKDF, per germline (reference sequence). CDR3 region: CATSSVDTGFTDTQYF. The DNA of the CDR3 is TGTGCCACCAGCAGCGTCGACACGGGATTCACAGATACGCAGTATTTT.

The chain employs TRBV7-9 and TRBJ2-7; D may be TRBD1 (5 bases). Looked up from germline, CDR1 is SEHNR and CDR2 is FQNEAQ (reference sequence). The V gene lost 2 bases and the J gene lost 2 bases, with 10 bases spanning the gap. The CDR3 is 14 amino acids. The CDR3 sequence is CASSLSARAYEQYF. CDR3 DNA sequence: TGTGCCAGCAGCTTATCAGCCAGGGCCTACGAGCAGTACTTC. Looking up the rest from reference TRBV7-9 and TRBJ2-7 gives the full variable domain: DTGVSQNPRHKITKRGQNVTFRCDPISEHNRLYWYRQTLGQGPEFLTYFQNEAQLEKSRLLSDRFSAERPKGSFSTLEIQRTEQGDSAMYLCASSLSARAYEQYFGPGTRLTVT.

This clonotype has more than one count but fewer than ten. This sequence joins TRBV7-2 and TRBJ1-5; D gene unclear. The V end lost 4 bases, the J end lost 3 bases, and 10 bases lay between the germline ends. The V gene's germline CDR1 is SGHTA and CDR2 FQGNSA. The CDR3 totals 14 residues. The CDR3 sequence: CASSYDSHNQPQHF. As DNA, the CDR3 is TGTGCCAGCAGCTACGATTCCCACAATCAGCCCCAGCATTTT.

This clonotype was counted a single time. The chain links TRBV20-1 to TRBJ2-4; no firm D call. This CDR3 region has 13 residues. Germline values: CDR1 DFQATT, CDR2 SNEGSKA (reference sequence). Trimming shortened V by 0 bases and J by 7 bases, and 10 bases separated the two germline ends. The CDR3 here is CSAREDALNIQYF. The CDR3, as DNA: TGCAGTGCTAGAGAGGACGCCCTCAACATTCAGTACTTC.

The CDR3 sequence: CASRSRTAAKNIQYF. The CDR3 region has the DNA TGTGCCAGCAGATCTAGGACCGCTGCCAAAAACATTCAGTACTTC. The chain couples TRBV11-3 to TRBJ2-4, with D unresolved. Trimming left V 6 bases short and J 1 base short, with 13 bases between. Germline-derived CDR1 and CDR2 are SGHNT and YENEEA. The CDR3 runs 15 residues.

This chain joins TRBV12-3 or TRBV12-4 and TRBJ2-1, with 16 bases aligning to TRBD2. This CDR3 region has 21 residues. Trimming at V came to 1 base and at J to 0 bases, leaving 9 bases not matched to a gene. CDR3 in DNA: TGTGCCAGCAGTTTAGAAGCCCTGGGACTAGCGGGAGGGTCCTCCTACAATGAGCAGTTCTTC. It translates to CASSLEALGLAGGSSYNEQFF.

The sample holds a few counts of this clonotype. The rearrangement links TRBV10-2 to TRBJ1-1, with 9 nucleotides matching TRBD1. Looked up from germline, CDR1 is WSHSY and CDR2 is SAAADI. The CDR3 sequence is 17 residues long. V shed 5 bases, J shed 0 bases, and the junction held 10 bases outside the gene matches. The CDR3 spells CASSPGTGNNLNTEAFF. CDR3 DNA sequence: TGCGCCAGCAGTCCCGGGACAGGGAATAATTTGAACACTGAAGCTTTCTTT.